This entry lists 32 T cell receptor beta chains sequenced from one sample in a study of cytomegalovirus exposure and HLA in healthy donors. PCR employed 60 Vbeta and 13 Jbeta primers. Only in-frame clones appear in the TCRdb table, and some are missing; sequencing was by immunoSEQ multiplex PCR. Of tens of thousands of clones in the sample, roughly 83% were seen once. The material sequenced was PBMCs. The receptors were sampled from a woman between 40 and 55 years old in good health and CMV-seropositive.

The chain recombines TRBV18 with TRBJ1-4; D remains unclear. Trimming stripped 1 base from V and 5 bases from J, with 11 bases between. Germline values: CDR1 KGHSH, CDR2 LQKENI. This CDR3 contains 15 residues. The CDR3 region is CASSPREKSNEKLFF. CDR3 sequence (DNA): TGTGCCAGCTCACCACGGGAGAAATCCAATGAAAAACTGTTTTTT.

The genes are TRBV2 and TRBJ1-4; possible D gene TRBD1, 6 bases. V gave up 8 bases and J gave up 2 bases, with 15 bases separating them. CDR3 length: 15 residues. Germline CDR1 is SNHLY and CDR2 is FYNNEI. The CDR3 nucleotides are TGTGCCAGCCAACCTTCGAGGGGGACTAATGAAAAACTGTTTTTT. Residues: CASQPSRGTNEKLFF. Variable domain in full (rest from reference TRBV2 and TRBJ1-4): EPEVTQTPSHQVTQMGQEVILRCVPISNHLYFYWYRQILGQKVEFLVSFYNNEISEKSEIFDDQFSVERPDGSNFTLKIRSTKLEDSAMYFCASQPSRGTNEKLFFGSGTQLSVL.

The chain couples TRBV29-1 to TRBJ2-1; D might be TRBD2 (6 bases). The CDR3 is 13 residues long. V was pared by 5 bases and J by 5 bases, with 13 bases between. Looked up from germline, CDR1 is SQVTM and CDR2 is ANQGSEA. The CDR3 DNA sequence: TGCAGCGTTCTCTGGAGGGCCGACAATGAGCAGTTCTTC. It specifies CSVLWRADNEQFF.

The chain carries TRBV21-1 and TRBJ2-7; no DNA check was done on the table's D call, TRBD1. TRBV21-1 represents a pseudogene. This CDR3 has 16 amino acids. The CDR3 reads CASMWGRTPGTKEQYF. CDR3 DNA sequence: TGTGCCAGCATGTGGGGGCGGACCCCCGGCACGAAGGAGCAGTACTTC.

Only one count was recorded for this clone. This chain joins TRBV5-4 and TRBJ2-5; D perhaps matches TRBD2 (6 bases). CDR3 length: 13 residues. Germline V CDR1 and CDR2: SGHNT, YYREEE (reference sequence). Trimming left V 2 bases short and J 5 bases short, with 10 bases between. The CDR3 loop is CASSLPGVETQYF. CDR3 DNA: TGTGCCAGCAGCTTACCGGGGGTGGAGACCCAGTACTTC.

The gene calls are TRBV7-9 and TRBJ2-1; 10 bases are shared with TRBD1. In germline, CDR1 is SEHNR, CDR2 FQNEAQ (reference sequence). The V segment lost 3 bases and the J segment 15 bases; nucleotides outside the gene matches: 8. The CDR3 loop spans 13 amino acids. The CDR3 here is CASSLTGTGVPFF. Here the CDR3 DNA reads TGTGCCAGCAGCTTGACCGGGACAGGGGTGCCGTTCTTC.

In its sample, this clone was seen a few times. J is TRBJ1-1 and V is TRBV7-9; the match to TRBD1 covers 8 bases. The ends lost 2 bases at V and 7 bases at J; junction bases unmatched: 12. The length of the CDR3 is 16 residues. The germline V gene has CDR1 SEHNR and CDR2 FQNEAQ (reference sequence). As DNA, the CDR3 is TGTGCCAGCAGCTTAAAACCGACAGGGGTTGAGGATGAAGCTTTCTTT. It yields the protein CASSLKPTGVEDEAFF. The full variable domain, in which reference TRBV7-9 and TRBJ1-1 provide the parts outside the CDR3, is DTGVSQNPRHKITKRGQNVTFRCDPISEHNRLYWYRQTLGQGPEFLTYFQNEAQLEKSRLLSDRFSAERPKGSFSTLEIQRTEQGDSAMYLCASSLKPTGVEDEAFFGQGTRLTVV.

With respect to this clone: Mismatch with germline at one junction end may stem from a read error. V is TRBV7-7 and J is TRBJ2-5, with D tentatively TRBD1 (6 bases). CDR3 length equals 14 residues. Germline loops: CDR1 SSHAT, CDR2 FNYEAQ (reference sequence). DNA of the CDR3: TGTGCTAGCAGCCCTAAGGGACAAGGGGGGACCCAGTACTTC. Translating gives CASSPKGQGGTQYF.

This chain connects TRBV5-1 to TRBJ1-1; maybe TRBD1 (5 bases). The germline CDR1 and CDR2 sequences are SGHRS and YFSETQ. The CDR3 is made up of 16 amino acids. The ends were cut back, 3 bases at V and 5 bases at J, with 20 bases in the middle. This chain's CDR3 is CASSSGPDKLGTEAFF. In DNA form, the CDR3 reads TGCGCCAGCAGCTCGGGCCCGGACAAGCTAGGGACTGAAGCTTTCTTT.

This chain joins TRBV10-3 and TRBJ2-7, with TRBD1 identical over 10 bases. The CDR3 is 12 amino acids. V lost 6 bases and J lost 9; bases outside the gene matches: 5. Germline CDR1 is ENHRY and CDR2 is SYGVKD. The CDR3 protein is CAIRDRGRGQYF. The DNA of the CDR3 is TGTGCCATCAGGGACAGGGGGAGGGGGCAGTACTTC.

The J gene is TRBJ2-3, the V gene TRBV6-1; TRBD1 matches at 7 bases. With 5 bases clipped from V and 2 bases from J, the junction kept 7 bases outside the gene matches. Germline V gene sequence: CDR1 MNHNS, CDR2 SASEGT. The CDR3 spans 15 residues. As DNA, the CDR3 is TGTGCCAGCAGTTTTGACAGGGCCTTCACAGATACGCAGTATTTT. As protein: CASSFDRAFTDTQYF.

J is TRBJ1-1 and V is TRBV7-8; D is undetermined. V was pared by 5 bases and J by 5 bases, with 21 bases between. The CDR3 is 16 residues long. Per germline, CDR1 SGHVS and CDR2 FQNEAQ. This CDR3 reads CASSLILVWQRTEAFF. For the CDR3, the DNA is TGTGCCAGCAGCCTGATTCTGGTCTGGCAAAGAACTGAAGCTTTCTTT.

This chain connects TRBV19 to TRBJ1-5; D gene unclear. This CDR3 spans 15 amino acids. The germline V gene encodes CDR1 LNHDA and CDR2 SQIVND (reference sequence). With 10 bases removed from V and 0 bases from J, the gap between germline ends came to 16 bases. The CDR3 DNA sequence: TGTGCCATAGCAGACCGAGCCTATAGCAATCAGCCCCAGCATTTT. Protein product: CAIADRAYSNQPQHF. The full variable domain, its missing parts supplied by reference TRBV19 and TRBJ1-5, is DGGITQSPKYLFRKEGQNVTLSCEQNLNHDAMYWYRQDPGQGLRLIYYSQIVNDFQKGDIAEGYSVSREKKESFPLTVTSAQKNPTAFYLCAIADRAYSNQPQHFGDGTRLSIL.

CDR3 sequence (DNA): TGTGCCTGGAACATGGCCCAGGGGGCGCAGCCCCAGCATTTT. Its protein is CAWNMAQGAQPQHF. The rearrangement uses TRBV30 and TRBJ1-5; 8 bases are a match to TRBD1. This CDR3 contains 14 residues. Per the germline V gene, CDR1 is GTSNPN and CDR2 is SVGIG (reference sequence). Germline trimming cut 4 bases from V and 7 bases from J; bases unmatched to any gene: 9.

This chain uses TRBV4-1 with TRBJ2-7, with TRBD2 as a possible D gene (6 bases). The V end was cut by 0 bases, the J end by 0 bases, with 12 bases between. From germline, CDR1 is MGHRA and CDR2 YSYEKL. The CDR3 runs 16 residues. CDR3 sequence (DNA): TGCGCCAGCAGCCAAGAATCCGGACTAAGCTCCTACGAGCAGTACTTC. Its protein product is CASSQESGLSSYEQYF.

V and J are TRBV28 and TRBJ2-7; D is uncertain. There are 16 residues in the CDR3. Trimming pared 8 bases from V and 3 bases from J, leaving 23 bases between. CDR1 MDHEN and CDR2 SYDVKM come from the germline V gene. The CDR3 bases are TGTGCCAGCGTCCCGGTAAGCCCCGACACGAGCTACGAGCAGTACTTC. The encoded protein is CASVPVSPDTSYEQYF.

This clone was seen only once. This sequence joins TRBV7-3 and TRBJ2-3; the D is unclear. The CDR3 loop spans 13 amino acids. V lost 2 bases and J 3 bases, leaving 6 bases between the germline ends. Germline V gene sequence: CDR1 SGHTA, CDR2 FQGTGA. The CDR3 loop reads CASSLSYTDTQYF. The CDR3 bases are TGTGCCAGCAGCTTATCGTATACAGATACGCAGTATTTT.

The chain uses TRBV29-1 and TRBJ2-1; TRBD1 matches 11 bases. The CDR3 consists of 13 residues. CDR1 is SQVTM and CDR2 is ANQGSEA in the germline V gene. Trimming removed 7 bases from V and 3 bases from J; junction bases left unmatched: 2. The CDR3 spells CSGTGGDYNEQFF. In DNA form, the CDR3 reads TGCAGCGGGACAGGGGGCGACTACAATGAGCAGTTCTTC.

CDR3 in amino acids: CASSPYGGGPSSETQYF. CDR3 in DNA: TGTGCCAGCAGTCCTTATGGGGGAGGGCCTTCTTCGGAGACCCAGTACTTC. This sequence joins TRBV27 and TRBJ2-5; 7 bases agree with TRBD2. Germline CDR1 MNHEY, CDR2 SMNVEV (reference sequence). Trimming took 5 bases from V and 5 from J; bases not matched to a gene: 17. The CDR3 consists of 17 residues.

This chain links TRBV4-2 with TRBJ2-1; TRBD2 matches at 10 bases. The V segment lost 2 bases and the J segment 10 bases; nucleotides outside the gene matches: 8. The CDR3 has 15 amino acids. Per the germline V gene, CDR1 is LGHNA and CDR2 is YNFKEQ. The CDR3 DNA is TGTGCCAGCAGCCAAAAGAGCGGGGGGGCCTTGGAGCAGTTCTTC. Protein sequence: CASSQKSGGALEQFF.

The chain carries TRBV27 and TRBJ1-5; D remains unclear. Germline V gives CDR1 MNHEY, CDR2 SMNVEV (reference sequence). V lost 3 bases to trimming and J lost 6 bases, with 6 bases between them. CDR3 length: 12 amino acids. In nucleotides, the CDR3 is TGTGCCAGCAGTTTCAGTGGTCAGCCCCAGCATTTT. It encodes CASSFSGQPQHF.

The rearrangement uses TRBV29-1 and TRBJ2-5, with TRBD1 identical over 10 bases. The DNA matches TRBJ2-7 better at its end, which makes the J call doubtful. Germline values: CDR1 SQVTM, CDR2 ANQGSEA. The CDR3 runs 12 residues. The CDR3 sequence: CSVGDRGREQYF. The CDR3 DNA reads as TGCAGCGTTGGGGACAGGGGACGCGAGCAGTACTTC.

The rearrangement uses TRBV5-6 and TRBJ1-4; no definite D call. The CDR3 is made up of 16 amino acids. Trimming left V 0 bases short and J 4 bases short, with 13 bases between. The V gene's germline CDR1 is SGHDT and CDR2 YYEEEE. CDR3 in DNA: TGTGCCAGCAGCTTGGGGCTGGAGGGCCTTAATGAAAAACTGTTTTTT. As protein: CASSLGLEGLNEKLFF.

The chain combines TRBV7-8 with TRBJ1-5; 8 nucleotides match TRBD1. This CDR3 comprises 15 residues. The V segment lost 4 bases and the J segment 5 bases; nucleotides outside the gene matches: 7. Germline CDR1 is SGHVS and CDR2 is FQNEAQ. The CDR3 is CASSSGQGLDQPQHF. CDR3 DNA: TGTGCCAGCAGCTCCGGACAGGGCTTGGATCAGCCCCAGCATTTT.

The rearrangement uses TRBV4-2 and TRBJ2-2; D not resolved. V shed 4 bases and J shed 10 bases, with 16 bases lying between them. Germline V gene lookup returns CDR1 LGHNA and CDR2 YNFKEQ. The CDR3 runs 14 residues. The CDR3 reads CASSPPAEEEELFF. For the CDR3, the DNA is TGTGCCAGCAGCCCCCCGGCGGAAGAGGAGGAGCTGTTTTTT.

CDR3 sequence reads: CASSRLTGYQETQYF. The DNA of the CDR3 is TGTGCCAGTAGTCGCTTGACAGGATACCAAGAGACCCAGTACTTC. The rearrangement uses TRBV19 and TRBJ2-5; maybe TRBD1 (6 bases). Trimming stripped 5 bases from V and 0 bases from J, with 13 bases between. There are 15 residues in the CDR3. Germline loops: CDR1 LNHDA, CDR2 SQIVND (reference sequence).

The chain links TRBV29-1 to TRBJ2-3; 10 bases map to TRBD2. The V and J ends lost 4 bases and 3 bases, in that order; junction bases with no gene match: 4. Germline V gene lookup returns CDR1 SQVTM and CDR2 ANQGSEA. The CDR3 runs 14 residues. Here the CDR3 reads CSVGAGGPTDTQYF. CDR3 DNA sequence: TGCAGCGTTGGAGCGGGAGGGCCGACAGATACGCAGTATTTT.

The V and J genes are TRBV27 and TRBJ1-6; 8 nucleotides match TRBD1. The CDR3 has 18 amino acids. V was pared by 3 bases and J by 7 bases, with 14 bases of the junction left unmatched. From germline, CDR1 is MNHEY and CDR2 SMNVEV (reference sequence). In DNA form, the CDR3 reads TGTGCCAGCAGTTTCGCCACAGGGACAGGCCCGGGGAATTCACCCCTCCACTTT. This sequence encodes CASSFATGTGPGNSPLHF.

This clone was seen just once. The J gene is TRBJ1-1, the V gene TRBV15, with TRBD1 as a possible D gene (5 bases). The V end lost 1 base, the J end lost 8 bases, and 20 bases lay between the germline ends. From germline, CDR1 is LNHNV and CDR2 YYDKDF (reference sequence). CDR3 length: 16 residues. CDR3 in DNA: TGTGCCACCAGCAGAGCTAAGGTATTCGGAGACAGCGAAGCTTTCTTT. Residues: CATSRAKVFGDSEAFF.

The J gene is TRBJ1-6, the V gene TRBV15; 10 bases are shared with TRBD1. Germline loops: CDR1 LNHNV, CDR2 YYDKDF (reference sequence). The CDR3 contains 16 residues. The J segment lost 10 bases and the V segment lost 4 bases, leaving 10 bases of the junction unmatched. CDR3 sequence reads: CATSTRTGGRRSPLHF. DNA of the CDR3: TGTGCCACCAGCACACGGACAGGGGGAAGAAGGTCACCCCTCCACTTT.

This clone was seen only a few times. DNA for the CDR3: TGTGCCACCAGCAGACAGGGAGAGACCCAGTACTTC. Residues: CATSRQGETQYF. This chain connects TRBV15 to TRBJ2-5, with a tentative D call TRBD1 (5 bases). Germline CDR1 and CDR2: LNHNV and YYDKDF (reference sequence). The CDR3 has 12 amino acids. V was pared by 2 bases and J by 4 bases, with 5 bases between.

The rearrangement uses TRBV20-1 and TRBJ1-1, with a possible D match to TRBD1 (5 bases). V dropped 6 bases and J dropped 11 bases, with 16 bases sitting between them. The CDR3 spans 11 residues. Germline CDR1 reads DFQATT; CDR2 reads SNEGSKA (reference sequence). This chain's CDR3 is CSAPKGYGAFF. CDR3 coding DNA: TGCAGTGCGCCGAAGGGGTACGGGGCTTTCTTT.